A single sample is the source of the 13 T cell receptor beta chains below, sequenced in a study of blood T cell repertoires in COVID-19. Assay: immunoSEQ multiplex PCR; the TCRdb copy retains only in-frame clones and omits some. The sample records 100,000 to 150,000 clones, 65% to 90% being singletons. What was sequenced was peripheral blood. These receptors originate from a man aged 80 or over with active or convalescent COVID-19.

This chain joins TRBV11-2 and TRBJ2-2; TRBD2 might be the D (5 bases). The CDR3 spans 15 residues. V was trimmed by 2 bases and J by 4 bases, leaving 11 bases between them. The germline gives CDR1 SGHAT, CDR2 FQNNGV. The CDR3 loop is CASSLRLAPTGELFF. Written as DNA, the CDR3 is TGTGCCAGCAGCTTAAGGCTAGCACCCACCGGGGAGCTGTTTTTT.

This clone was observed once. J is TRBJ1-5 and V is TRBV30; D not resolved. Between the trimmed V and J ends, which lost 2 bases and 3 bases, there was a span of 11 bases. Germline values: CDR1 GTSNPN, CDR2 SVGIG (reference sequence). The CDR3 contains 14 residues. The CDR3 here is CAWSLYGFNQPQHF. The CDR3 DNA reads as TGTGCCTGGAGTCTCTACGGGTTCAATCAGCCCCAGCATTTT.

The table lists this clone with a count of one. J is TRBJ1-5 and V is TRBV5-1; no firm D call. The ends were cut back, 0 bases at V and 5 bases at J, with 6 bases in the middle. Per germline, CDR1 SGHRS and CDR2 YFSETQ. This CDR3 contains 13 residues. The CDR3 DNA reads as TGCGCCAGCAGCTTGGCGCAGGATCAGCCCCAGCATTTT. Its protein is CASSLAQDQPQHF.

The V call is TRBV15, the J call TRBJ2-7, with D perhaps TRBD2 (7 bases). In germline, CDR1 is LNHNV, CDR2 YYDKDF (reference sequence). The CDR3 spans 15 residues. Trimming left V 1 base short and J 2 bases short, with 12 bases between. CDR3 protein: CATSRVQGGTYEQYF. Written as DNA, the CDR3 is TGTGCCACCAGCAGAGTACAGGGAGGGACCTACGAGCAGTACTTC.

The chain is built from TRBV10-3 and TRBJ2-6, with D tentatively TRBD2 (7 bases). Germline CDR1 and CDR2: ENHRY and SYGVKD. With 10 bases removed from V and 4 bases from J, the gap between germline ends came to 23 bases. This CDR3 region has 17 residues. CDR3 nucleotide sequence: TGTGCCACCCGCGAGGCGGGGGCGCCGGGCGGGGCCAACGTCCTGACTTTC. The encoded protein is CATREAGAPGGANVLTF.

The count of this clone is one. The chain joins TRBV5-6 to TRBJ1-4; TRBD1 matches at 9 bases. J gave up 0 bases and V 4 bases, and 7 bases lay outside the gene matches. Germline values: CDR1 SGHDT, CDR2 YYEEEE. The CDR3 totals 17 residues. CDR3 region: CASSAGQGLTTNEKLFF. CDR3 sequence (DNA): TGTGCCAGCAGCGCAGGACAGGGGTTAACAACTAATGAAAAACTGTTTTTT. Filled out from reference TRBV5-6 and TRBJ1-4, the complete variable domain reads DAGVTQSPTHLIKTRGQQVTLRCSPKSGHDTVSWYQQALGQGPQFIFQYYEEEERQRGNFPDRFSGHQFPNYSSELNVNALLLGDSALYLCASSAGQGLTTNEKLFFGSGTQLSVL.

The CDR3 DNA reads TGTGCCACCAGCAGAGATCCCGACGGGTTTGCAGGCTACACCTTC. Translated: CATSRDPDGFAGYTF. This chain joins TRBV15 and TRBJ1-2; D call uncertain. The CDR3 runs to 15 residues. The germline CDR1 and CDR2 sequences are LNHNV and YYDKDF (reference sequence). Trimming pared 0 bases from V and 8 bases from J, leaving 16 bases between.

The chain couples TRBV6-5 to TRBJ2-7, with 7 bases that match TRBD1. Germline CDR1 and CDR2: MNHEY and SVGAGI. V lost 2 bases to trimming and J lost 3 bases; unmatched junction nucleotides: 4. The CDR3 runs to 14 residues. CDR3 amino acids: CASSYDRESYEQYF. CDR3 nucleotides: TGTGCCAGCAGTTACGACAGGGAGAGCTACGAGCAGTACTTC.

In this sample, this clone turned up many times. The J gene is TRBJ2-5, the V gene TRBV11-2; possible D gene TRBD2, 6 bases. V was trimmed by 3 bases and J by 1 base, leaving 12 bases between them. The germline CDR1 and CDR2 sequences are SGHAT and FQNNGV. This CDR3 spans 15 amino acids. The CDR3: CASSFTGGSQETQYF. The DNA of the CDR3 is TGTGCCAGCAGCTTTACCGGGGGTAGCCAAGAGACCCAGTACTTC.

V and J are TRBV9 and TRBJ1-4; 10 bases agree with TRBD1. CDR1 and CDR2 from the germline V gene are SGDLS and YYNGEE. With V trimmed by 3 bases and J by 6 bases, 5 bases remained unmatched. The length of the CDR3 is 15 residues. The CDR3 DNA reads TGTGCCAGCAGCGCGGTAGGGACAGGGGATGAAAAACTGTTTTTT. Translation gives CASSAVGTGDEKLFF.

V is TRBV6-5 and J is TRBJ2-5; the match to TRBD1 covers 9 bases. J was trimmed by 2 bases and V by 1 base; bases with no gene match: 2. The CDR3 is made up of 15 amino acids. CDR1 and CDR2 from the germline V gene are MNHEY and SVGAGI. CDR3 in amino acids: CASSYYGTGQETQYF. CDR3 DNA: TGTGCCAGCAGTTACTACGGGACAGGGCAAGAGACCCAGTACTTC.

This chain joins TRBV7-2 and TRBJ2-1, with a possible D match to TRBD2 (6 bases). Germline V gene sequence: CDR1 SGHTA, CDR2 FQGNSA. The germline V and J ends were trimmed by 1 base and 4 bases, with 8 bases remaining between them. The CDR3 extends over 14 amino acids. In DNA, the CDR3 is TGTGCCAGCAGCTTAGAGGGAGGATACAATGAGCAGTTCTTC. Amino acids: CASSLEGGYNEQFF.

This clone has a single count. This sequence joins TRBV4-2 and TRBJ2-5; 13 bases agree with TRBD2. The CDR3 is made up of 18 amino acids. V gave up 4 bases and J gave up 0 bases; unmatched junction bases: 8. The germline CDR1 and CDR2 sequences are LGHNA and YNFKEQ. For the CDR3, the DNA is TGTGCCAGCAGCCCAAGCGGGGGACTAGCGGGGCACCAAGAGACCCAGTACTTC. It specifies CASSPSGGLAGHQETQYF.